This TCR beta chain emerged from a study of CD8 T cells in ankylosing spondylitis. Study conclusions and caveats: In ankylosing spondylitis blood, a motif of seven or eight highly homologous TCR beta variants appeared characteristic.

Many counts were recorded for this clonotype. What it binds is not known. With 0 bases removed from V and 1 base from J, the gap between germline ends came to 4 bases. The CDR3 runs to 14 residues. Germline V lookup: CDR1 SGHRS, CDR2 YFSETQ. A single record per CDR3 protein comes from TCRdb applying MiXCR to the 5' RACE reads. Here the sample spans 450,000 to 550,000 distinct CDR3 sequences, about 5.4% being singletons. This TCR was sampled from a male donor with ankylosing spondylitis. The sequenced sample was blood, either unsorted or a sorted T cell fraction (not recorded which). The rearrangement uses TRBV5-1 and TRBJ2-2; D remains ambiguous. The CDR3 is CASSLGENTGELFF. The CDR3 nucleotides read TGCGCCAGCAGCTTGGGGGAGAACACCGGGGAGCTGTTTTTT.